These T cell receptor beta chains were read from a single sample in a study of cytomegalovirus exposure and HLA in healthy donors. The data were produced by immunoSEQ multiplex PCR, yet TCRdb's version contains in-frame clones alone and is incomplete. The sample contains about 160,000 clones, 60% to 80% of which appear only once. The sample taken for sequencing was PBMCs. These receptors were collected from a male donor in good health and CMV-seronegative. CDR3s include the opening cysteine and the closing phenylalanine or tryptophan. Each record gives: clone size, D gene, J gene, V gene, CDR3 protein, CDR3 DNA. A D gene is named only where the DNA matches it firmly. The size of a clone is reported for some rows only, either as once, few or many, or as a class for expanded clones.

NA,NA,TRBJ2-5,TRBV6-1,CASSERGGEYF,TGTGCCAGCAGTGAAAGGGGGGGGGAGTACTTC
NA,TRBD1,TRBJ2-7,TRBV25-1,CASSDQGAYEQYF,TGTGCCAGCAGTGACCAGGGGGCCTACGAGCAGTACTTC
NA,NA,TRBJ2-7,TRBV14,CASRQTRVAYF,TGTGCCAGCAGACAAACCAGGGTGGCGTACTTC
once,NA,TRBJ2-3,TRBV6-4,CASSELQGSTDTQYF,TGTGCCAGCAGTGAACTACAGGGTAGCACAGATACGCAGTATTTT
NA,TRBD1,TRBJ1-2,TRBV4-1,CASSRDRDYYGYTF,TGCGCCAGCAGTCGGGACAGGGACTACTATGGCTACACCTTC
once,NA,TRBJ1-1,TRBV7-3,CASSPDGAAMNTEAFF,TGTGCCAGCAGCCCCGATGGGGCGGCCATGAACACTGAAGCTTTCTTT
NA,NA,TRBJ2-7,TRBV5-4,CASNDGGAGYEQYF,TGTGCCAGCAATGATGGGGGGGCGGGGTACGAGCAGTACTTC
NA,NA,TRBJ1-1,TRBV19,CASSIAGEAFF,TGTGCCAGTAGTATCGCAGGTGAAGCTTTCTTT
once,TRBD2,TRBJ2-1,TRBV25-1,CASSAPGLSFHEQFF,TGTGCCAGCAGTGCACCGGGACTAAGTTTCCATGAGCAGTTCTTC
NA,TRBD2,TRBJ2-1,TRBV11-2,CASSEGLAVHEQFF,TGTGCCAGCAGCGAAGGACTAGCGGTACATGAGCAGTTCTTC
NA,NA,TRBJ2-6,TRBV18,CASSPETLSGSGANVLTF,TGTGCCAGCTCACCAGAAACGTTATCGGGATCAGGGGCCAACGTCCTGACTTTC
NA,TRBD2,TRBJ2-1,TRBV6-1,CASSAVAGVYNEQFF,TGTGCCAGCAGTGCAGTAGCGGGAGTCTACAATGAGCAGTTCTTC
NA,NA,TRBJ2-2,TRBV6-5,CASSVTGELFF,TGTGCCAGCAGTGTAACCGGGGAGCTGTTTTTT
NA,NA,TRBJ2-7,TRBV21-1,CASSKAREGDEQYF,TGTGCCAGCAGCAAAGCTAGAGAGGGGGACGAGCAGTACTTC
NA,NA,TRBJ2-7,TRBV30,CAWWGGYEQYF,TGTGCCTGGTGGGGCGGCTACGAGCAGTACTTC
NA,NA,TRBJ2-2,TRBV11-2,CASSFRGGELFF,TGTGCCAGCAGCTTTCGAGGCGGGGAGCTGTTTTTT
NA,NA,TRBJ1-1,TRBV19,CASSTGNREAFF,TGTGCCAGTAGTACCGGGAACCGTGAAGCTTTCTTT
NA,TRBD1,TRBJ1-5,TRBV6-1,CASSDGQGTIGNQPQHF,TGTGCCAGCAGTGACGGACAGGGAACGATCGGCAATCAGCCCCAGCATTTT
once,NA,TRBJ2-4,TRBV6-1,CASSDRNLGIQYF,TGTGCCAGCAGTGATAGGAACCTAGGCATTCAGTACTTC
NA,TRBD2,TRBJ2-3,TRBV6-4,CASRRLAGADTQYF,TGTGCCAGCCGCCGGCTAGCGGGAGCAGATACGCAGTATTTT
NA,NA,TRBJ2-7,TRBV5-1,CASSLSQYEQYF,TGCGCCAGCAGCTTGTCCCAGTACGAGCAGTACTTC
NA,TRBD2,TRBJ2-4,TRBV2,CASRDSGGARNIQYF,TGTGCCAGCAGAGATAGCGGGGGGGCTCGAAACATTCAGTACTTC
NA,NA,TRBJ1-1,TRBV27,CASSLGDIKTAFF,TGTGCCAGCAGTTTGGGGGACATAAAGACGGCTTTCTTT
NA,TRBD2,TRBJ2-5,TRBV25-1,CASGIAGGKETQYF,TGTGCCAGCGGGATAGCGGGGGGTAAAGAGACCCAGTACTTC
NA,NA,TRBJ1-5,TRBV7-9,CASSLGGISNQPQHF,TGTGCCAGCAGCTTAGGAGGTATTAGCAATCAGCCCCAGCATTTT
NA,NA,TRBJ2-1,TRBV10-3,CAISEARAYNEQFF,TGTGCCATCAGTGAGGCCCGGGCCTACAATGAGCAGTTCTTC
NA,NA,TRBJ1-4,TRBV28,CASSDDSRKLFF,TGTGCCAGCAGTGACGACAGTCGAAAACTGTTTTTT
NA,TRBD1,TRBJ2-7,TRBV27,CASIPDRGHEQYF,TGTGCCAGCATCCCGGACAGGGGGCACGAGCAGTACTTC
NA,NA,TRBJ2-7,TRBV29-1,CSVATGTGDEQYF,TGCAGCGTTGCCACAGGGACCGGCGACGAGCAGTACTTC
few,TRBD1,TRBJ1-1,TRBV9,CASSTHRDRGLNTEAFF,TGTGCCAGCAGCACCCACCGGGACAGGGGGCTGAACACTGAAGCTTTCTTT
NA,NA,TRBJ2-7,TRBV4-1,CASSQVTYEQYF,TGCGCCAGCAGCCAAGTAACCTACGAGCAGTACTTC
NA,NA,TRBJ2-7,TRBV28,CASTRQSSSYEQYF,TGTGCCAGCACCCGACAGAGCAGCTCCTACGAGCAGTACTTC
NA,TRBD1,TRBJ1-3,TRBV7-3,CASSLGQGNTIYF,TGTGCCAGCAGCTTGGGACAGGGTAACACCATATATTTT
NA,TRBD1,TRBJ1-1,TRBV9,CASSAPGTGDRTEAFF,TGTGCCAGCAGCGCTCCCGGGACAGGGGATCGGACTGAAGCTTTCTTT
once,NA,TRBJ1-4,TRBV11-2,CASSSLRGGFEKLFF,TGTGCCAGCAGCTCCTTAAGGGGAGGGTTTGAAAAACTGTTTTTT
NA,NA,TRBJ2-3,TRBV19,CASSMYGGSTDTQYF,TGTGCCAGTAGTATGTATGGGGGGAGCACAGATACGCAGTATTTT